This TCR beta chain was found in a study of identical twins (TCRdb year 2016). A note on the overall study: To test whether fetal clonotypes persist, the study used deep sequencing on TCR alpha and beta repertoires from monozygotic twins, unrelated adults of various ages, and cord blood. Replicate twin experiments were performed at different times using different library preparation protocols to rule out contamination. Study-level results and caveats: The excess sharing between twins in beta out-of-frame sequences was weaker because fewer shared sequences reduced the signal-to-noise ratio. Compared with coincidental sharing between unrelated individuals, out-of-frame TCR alpha sequences shared between twins showed an excess of sequences with low generation probability. Abundant cord blood beta clonotypes had fewer insertions, young adult naive repertoires showed a similar but weaker trend, and memory repertoires showed no such trend. Invariant T cells such as MAIT and iNKT could partly confound zero-insertion analyses, though diverse VJ usage argued against this for most clonotypes. Because the same donors could not be followed over many years, conclusions were based on cross-sectional statistical analysis. In monozygotic twins, recombination models systematically underestimated out-of-frame TCR alpha sharing, but the models matched the sharing seen between unrelated individuals.

The CDR3 runs 16 amino acids, cysteine and phenylalanine included. The CDR3 DNA has 48 bases and is translated from base 1. At the junction V is shortened by 1 base and J by 4 bases; bases outside the gene matches: 6. The germline V gene (reference sequence) provides CDR1 DFQATT and CDR2 SNEGSKA. Library preparation used 5' RACE. The listed sequencing device is Illumina HiSeq 2000. Template switching introduced a universal primer binding site; the final cDNA contained a unique molecular identifier, enabling accurate counting of TCR cDNA molecules. Specific primers in the conserved constant-segment region were used to synthesize first-strand cDNA for the TCR alpha and beta chains. To control for contamination, each cDNA library was double barcoded with a SMART-Mk sample barcode plus Illumina barcodes. TruSeq adapter sequences and Illumina sample barcodes were added in two successive PCR steps. TCR alpha and beta cDNA libraries were sequenced on the Illumina HiSeq platform with custom primers. Per the source publication's procedure: MiGEC processed the raw reads to extract unique molecular identifiers, while MiXCR was used to determine the CDR3 positions. For each individual, recombination models were inferred using an EM algorithm with the repgenHMM and IGoR tools. The analysis of shared clonotypes was done with the tcR package in R, with sharing normalized by the product of cloneset sizes. Out-of-frame nonproductive sequences were analyzed to study raw recombination free of thymic and clonal selection effects. The public reads were quality trimmed at Q25 with fastp and then assembled into clones with MiXCR by TCRdb, keeping productive beta chains. For every CDR3 protein sequence, its rows merge into one entry that carries the most common genes and DNA. In this record, the V and J calls reflect TCRdb's handling and not the investigators' own analysis. Within this sample are around 340,000 distinct CDR3 sequences, with 9% of them counted one time only. The ten biggest clones cover about 9.1% of the sample.

All donors were healthy Caucasians. Three unrelated non-twin adults were also sequenced: a male aged 18 to 30, a male aged 50 to 60 and a female aged 50 to 60. Using Miltenyi CD45RO+ enrichment and human naive T-cell isolation kits, memory (CD45RO+) and naive T cells were isolated from PBMC. Comment on this clonotype: Its antigen remains undetermined. Nothing much larger sits one base from this clone, and base qualities are not available.

Sequenced input: naive T cells sorted from blood. The cell subset or site label, read with the paper, signifies: cells isolated with a human naive T-cell isolation kit. The chain couples TRBV20-1 to TRBJ2-3, and TRBD2 aligns with 12 junction nucleotides. The receptor was derived from a woman aged 50 to 65 in good health. The bases are TGCAGTGCTAGAGCAGGACTAGCGGGATGGGCAGATACGCAGTATTTT. Its protein product is CSARAGLAGWADTQYF.